The source of this T cell receptor (beta chain) is a study of cytomegalovirus exposure and HLA in healthy donors. Study-level results: Reports showed the classifier diagnosing cytomegalovirus status with high specificity and sensitivity.

Comment on this clone: Its antigen remains unidentified.

Among the 120 or so subjects of the validation cohort, separate from the roughly 730-subject first cohort, were the donors. CDR3 length: 11 residues. V lost 5 bases and J lost 5, with 6 bases in between. Germline V lookup: CDR1 MDHEN, CDR2 SYDVKM. Some clones are missing from TCRdb's copy, which holds only in-frame ones; the method was immunoSEQ multiplex PCR. The sample lists about 270,000 clones; 70% to 90% were seen once. The specimen sequenced was PBMCs. This clonotype was sampled from a woman between 18 and 30 years old in good health and CMV-seronegative. This chain links TRBV28 with TRBJ1-1; a weak D match, TRBD1 (5 bases). CDR3 in amino acids: CASSQGTEAFF. CDR3 in DNA: TGTGCCAGCAGTCAGGGAACTGAAGCTTTCTTT.